One sample yielded the 5 T cell receptor beta chains listed below, sequenced in a study of naive and memory T cell subsets. An equimolar mix of two oligonucleotides served as the beta constant-region primer for TRBC1 and TRBC2. The ligated cDNA underwent four PCR rounds using SP2 and nested alpha and beta constant-region primers. Using its own MiXCR run on the UMI-ligation and nested PCR reads, TCRdb lists one record per CDR3 protein. The profile covers roughly 130,000 distinct CDR3 sequences, with roughly 36% appearing a single time and approximately 0.9% taken by the ten largest. The sample consisted of central memory CD4+ T cells from blood. Source of these receptors: a human donor in good health.

This clonotype was seen a few times. V gene TRBV7-2 combines with J gene TRBJ1-5; a possible D gene is TRBD1 (5 bases). V was trimmed by 6 bases and J by 6 bases, leaving 15 bases between them. CDR1 and CDR2 from the germline V gene are SGHTA and FQGNSA. The CDR3 runs 14 residues. The DNA for the CDR3 is TGTGCCAGCAGTCGGGACGGGGTTCGTCAGCCCCAGCATTTT. It translates to CASSRDGVRQPQHF.

CDR3 coding DNA: TGTGCCAGCAGTCTTCGGGGCTCGCAGCCTGAAGCTTTCTTT. It specifies CASSLRGSQPEAFF. The genes are TRBV6-1 and TRBJ1-1; D may be TRBD1 (5 bases). Germline values: CDR1 MNHNS, CDR2 SASEGT. This CDR3 has 14 amino acids. The germline V and J ends were trimmed by 5 bases and 6 bases, with 16 bases remaining between them.

This clonotype was recorded many times. This chain connects TRBV27 to TRBJ1-5; no reliable D call. In germline, CDR1 is MNHEY, CDR2 SMNVEV (reference sequence). The CDR3 loop spans 16 amino acids. The CDR3 DNA reads TGTGCGAGCGGACCCTTAACCTTTTATAGCAATCAGCCCCAGCATTTT. Translation gives CASGPLTFYSNQPQHF.

This chain uses TRBV25-1 with TRBJ2-6, with D unclear. CDR3 length: 14 residues. CDR1 and CDR2 (germline): MGHDK, SYGVNS. V was trimmed by 7 bases and J by 1 base, leaving 8 bases between them. Here the CDR3 reads CASTSSSGANVLTF. The CDR3 DNA follows: TGTGCCAGCACATCGAGTTCTGGGGCCAACGTCCTGACTTTC.

The gene calls are TRBV20-1 and TRBJ2-7; D not certain. Trimming removed 1 base from V and 0 bases from J, with 10 bases in between. Germline CDR1 DFQATT, CDR2 SNEGSKA (reference sequence). The CDR3 sequence is 14 residues long. Here the CDR3 DNA reads TGCAGTGCTAGAGTGGGCGGAAACTCCTACGAGCAGTACTTC. It translates to CSARVGGNSYEQYF.